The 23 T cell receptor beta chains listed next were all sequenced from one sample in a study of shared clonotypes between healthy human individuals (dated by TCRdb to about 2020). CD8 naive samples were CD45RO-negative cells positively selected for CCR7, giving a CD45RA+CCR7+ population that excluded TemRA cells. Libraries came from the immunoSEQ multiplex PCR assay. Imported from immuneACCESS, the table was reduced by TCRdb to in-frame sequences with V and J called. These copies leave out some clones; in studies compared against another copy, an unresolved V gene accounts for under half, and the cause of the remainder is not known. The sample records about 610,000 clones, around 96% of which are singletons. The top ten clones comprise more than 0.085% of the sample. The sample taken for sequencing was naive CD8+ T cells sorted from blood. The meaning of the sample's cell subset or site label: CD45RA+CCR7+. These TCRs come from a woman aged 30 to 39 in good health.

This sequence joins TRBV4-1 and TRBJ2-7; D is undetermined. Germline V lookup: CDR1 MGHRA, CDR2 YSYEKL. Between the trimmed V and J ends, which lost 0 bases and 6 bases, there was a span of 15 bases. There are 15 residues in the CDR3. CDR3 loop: CASSQDPGPEFEQYF. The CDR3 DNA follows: TGCGCCAGCAGCCAAGACCCCGGCCCGGAGTTCGAGCAGTACTTC.

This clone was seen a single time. The CDR3 region is CAISEQNEQYF. CDR3 bases: TGTGCCATCAGTGAACAAAACGAGCAGTACTTC. This chain uses TRBV10-3 with TRBJ2-7, with D hard to call. Germline lookup yields CDR1 ENHRY and CDR2 SYGVKD. V gave up 3 bases and J gave up 5 bases, with 5 bases separating them. This CDR3 comprises 11 residues.

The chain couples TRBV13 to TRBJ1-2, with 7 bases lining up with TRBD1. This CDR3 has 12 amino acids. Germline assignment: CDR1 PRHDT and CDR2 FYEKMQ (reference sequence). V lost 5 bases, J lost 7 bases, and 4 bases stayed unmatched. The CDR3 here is CASSTPGGGYTF. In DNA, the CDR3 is TGTGCCAGCAGCACGCCAGGGGGTGGCTACACCTTC.

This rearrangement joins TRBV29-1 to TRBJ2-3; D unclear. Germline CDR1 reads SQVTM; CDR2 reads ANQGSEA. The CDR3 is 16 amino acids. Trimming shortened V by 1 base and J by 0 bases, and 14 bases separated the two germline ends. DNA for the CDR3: TGCAGCGTTGAAGGCGTCCCTAGACGTAGCACAGATACGCAGTATTTT. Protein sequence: CSVEGVPRRSTDTQYF.

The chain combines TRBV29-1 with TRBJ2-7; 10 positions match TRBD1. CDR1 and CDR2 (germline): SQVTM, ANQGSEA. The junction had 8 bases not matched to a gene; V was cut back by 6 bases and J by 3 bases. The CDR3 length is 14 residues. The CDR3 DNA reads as TGCAGCGTCGCATACCGGGACAGGGGCTACGAGCAGTACTTC. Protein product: CSVAYRDRGYEQYF.

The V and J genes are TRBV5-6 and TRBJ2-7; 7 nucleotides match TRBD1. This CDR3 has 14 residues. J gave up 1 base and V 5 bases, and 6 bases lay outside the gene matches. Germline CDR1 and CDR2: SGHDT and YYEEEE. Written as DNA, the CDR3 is TGTGCCAGCAGAAAATCGGGACAGTCCTACGAGCAGTACTTC. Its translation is CASRKSGQSYEQYF.

For the CDR3, the DNA is TGTGCCAGCAGTGAACGACAGGGAGATTATGGCTACACCTTC. Its protein product is CASSERQGDYGYTF. The chain has TRBV27 and TRBJ1-2, with 7 bases fitting TRBD1. CDR1 MNHEY and CDR2 SMNVEV come from the germline V gene (reference sequence). This CDR3 region has 14 residues. V lost 5 bases to trimming and J lost 5 bases; unmatched junction nucleotides: 8.

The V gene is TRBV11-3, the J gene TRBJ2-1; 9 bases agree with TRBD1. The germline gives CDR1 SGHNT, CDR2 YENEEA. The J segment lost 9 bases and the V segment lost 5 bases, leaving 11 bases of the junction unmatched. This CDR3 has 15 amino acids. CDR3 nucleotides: TGTGCCAGCAGCGTGACCGGGACAGGGTCGGGTGAGCAGTTCTTC. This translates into CASSVTGTGSGEQFF.

The CDR3 reads CASSSEGLIRGTQYF. The DNA of the CDR3 is TGTGCCAGCAGCTCAGAAGGACTAATTCGAGGTACGCAGTATTTT. The chain carries TRBV7-9 and TRBJ2-3, with D possibly matching TRBD2 (6 bases). Looked up from germline, CDR1 is SEHNR and CDR2 is FQNEAQ (reference sequence). V was clipped by 4 bases and J by 8 bases, with 19 bases between them. The CDR3 consists of 15 residues.

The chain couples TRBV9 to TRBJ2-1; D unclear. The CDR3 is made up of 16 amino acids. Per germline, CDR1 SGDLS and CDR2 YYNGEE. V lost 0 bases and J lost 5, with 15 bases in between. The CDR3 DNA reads TGTGCCAGCAGCGTAGGCCGGGCCTACCAGAACAATGAGCAGTTCTTC. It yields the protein CASSVGRAYQNNEQFF.

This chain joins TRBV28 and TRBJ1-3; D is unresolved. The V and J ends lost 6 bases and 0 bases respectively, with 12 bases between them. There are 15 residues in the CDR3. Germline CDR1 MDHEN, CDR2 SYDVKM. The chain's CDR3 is CASSQGRYSGNTIYF. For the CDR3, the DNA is TGTGCCAGCAGCCAAGGACGGTACTCTGGAAACACCATATATTTT.

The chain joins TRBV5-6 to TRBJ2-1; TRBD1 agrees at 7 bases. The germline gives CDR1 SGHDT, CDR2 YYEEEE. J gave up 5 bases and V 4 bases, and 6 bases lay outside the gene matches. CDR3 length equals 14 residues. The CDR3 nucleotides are TGTGCCAGCAGCGAGACAGGGCTCAACAATGAGCAGTTCTTC. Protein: CASSETGLNNEQFF. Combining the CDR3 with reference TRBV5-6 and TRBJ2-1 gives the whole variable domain DAGVTQSPTHLIKTRGQQVTLRCSPKSGHDTVSWYQQALGQGPQFIFQYYEEEERQRGNFPDRFSGHQFPNYSSELNVNALLLGDSALYLCASSETGLNNEQFFGPGTRLTVL.

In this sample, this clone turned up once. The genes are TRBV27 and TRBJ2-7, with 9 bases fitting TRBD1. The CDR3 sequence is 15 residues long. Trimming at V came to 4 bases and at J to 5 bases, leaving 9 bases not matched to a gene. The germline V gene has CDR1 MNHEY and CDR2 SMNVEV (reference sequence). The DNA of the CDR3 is TGTGCCAGCAGTTCCCTCGGGACAGGGAACCACGAGCAGTACTTC. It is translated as CASSSLGTGNHEQYF.

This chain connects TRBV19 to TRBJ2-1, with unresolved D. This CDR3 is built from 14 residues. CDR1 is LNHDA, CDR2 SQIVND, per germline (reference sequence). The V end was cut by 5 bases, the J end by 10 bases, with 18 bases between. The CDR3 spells CASSPQSQLVEQFF. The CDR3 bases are TGTGCCAGTAGTCCCCAGAGCCAGCTAGTCGAGCAGTTCTTC.

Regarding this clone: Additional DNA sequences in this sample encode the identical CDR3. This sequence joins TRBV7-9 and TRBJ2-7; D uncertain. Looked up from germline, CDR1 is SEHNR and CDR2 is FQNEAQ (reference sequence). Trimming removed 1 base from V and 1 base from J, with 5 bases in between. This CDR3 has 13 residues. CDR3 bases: TGTGCCAGCAGCTTAGTGGTATCCTACGAGCAGTACTTC. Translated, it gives CASSLVVSYEQYF.

In nucleotides, the CDR3 is TGTGCCAGCGGTCAGTCCTACGAGCAGTACTTC. This encodes CASGQSYEQYF. V and J are TRBV28 and TRBJ2-7; no firm D call. The V end was cut by 8 bases, the J end by 1 base, with 6 bases between. The germline gives CDR1 MDHEN, CDR2 SYDVKM. This CDR3 contains 11 residues.

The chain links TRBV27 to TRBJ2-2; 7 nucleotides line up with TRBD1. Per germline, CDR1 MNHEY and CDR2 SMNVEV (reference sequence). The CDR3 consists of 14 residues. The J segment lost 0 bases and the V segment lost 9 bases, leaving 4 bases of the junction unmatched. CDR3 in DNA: TGTGCCAGTCGGACAGGCTCGAACACCGGGGAGCTGTTTTTT. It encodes CASRTGSNTGELFF.

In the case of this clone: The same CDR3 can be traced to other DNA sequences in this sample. DNA of the CDR3: TGTGCCAGCAGTTGGACAGGGGGCGATGAAAAACTGTTTTTT. Its protein product is CASSWTGGDEKLFF. This rearrangement joins TRBV27 to TRBJ1-4, with TRBD1 identical over 11 bases. The CDR3 consists of 14 residues. V dropped 4 bases and J dropped 6; count of bases not matched to a gene: 1. CDR1 is MNHEY and CDR2 is SMNVEV in the germline V gene (reference sequence).

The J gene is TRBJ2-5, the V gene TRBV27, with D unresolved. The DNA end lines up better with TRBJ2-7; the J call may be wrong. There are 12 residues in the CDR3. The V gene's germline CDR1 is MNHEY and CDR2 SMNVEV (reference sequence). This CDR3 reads CASGRAYYEQYF. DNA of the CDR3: TGTGCCAGCGGCCGGGCCTACTACGAGCAGTACTTC.

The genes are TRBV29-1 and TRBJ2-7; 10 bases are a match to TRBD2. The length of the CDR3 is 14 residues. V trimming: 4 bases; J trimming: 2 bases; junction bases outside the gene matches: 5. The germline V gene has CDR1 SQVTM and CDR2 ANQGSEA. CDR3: CSVGLAGVPYEQYF. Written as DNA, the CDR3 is TGCAGCGTTGGGCTAGCGGGAGTGCCCTACGAGCAGTACTTC.

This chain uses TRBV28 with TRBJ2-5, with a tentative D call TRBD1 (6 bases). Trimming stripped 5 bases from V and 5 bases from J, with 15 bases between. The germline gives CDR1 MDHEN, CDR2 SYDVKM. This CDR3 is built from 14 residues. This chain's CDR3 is CASSVNRASETQYF. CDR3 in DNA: TGTGCCAGCAGTGTAAACAGGGCTTCGGAGACCCAGTACTTC. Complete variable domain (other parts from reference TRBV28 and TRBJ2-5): DVKVTQSSRYLVKRTGEKVFLECVQDMDHENMFWYRQDPGLGLRLIYFSYDVKMKEKGDIPEGYSVSREKKERFSLILESASTNQTSMYLCASSVNRASETQYFGPGTRLLVL.

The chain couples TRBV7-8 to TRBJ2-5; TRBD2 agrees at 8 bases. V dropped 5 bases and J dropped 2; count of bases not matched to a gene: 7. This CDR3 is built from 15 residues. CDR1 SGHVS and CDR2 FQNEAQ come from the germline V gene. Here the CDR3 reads CASSPGRGPQETQYF. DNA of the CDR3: TGTGCCAGCAGCCCCGGGAGGGGACCTCAAGAGACCCAGTACTTC. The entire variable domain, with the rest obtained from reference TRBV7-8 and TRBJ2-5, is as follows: GAGVSQSPRYKVAKRGQDVALRCDPISGHVSLFWYQQALGQGPEFLTYFQNEAQLDKSGLPSDRFFAERPEGSVSTLKIQRTQQEDSAVYLCASSPGRGPQETQYFGPGTRLLVL.

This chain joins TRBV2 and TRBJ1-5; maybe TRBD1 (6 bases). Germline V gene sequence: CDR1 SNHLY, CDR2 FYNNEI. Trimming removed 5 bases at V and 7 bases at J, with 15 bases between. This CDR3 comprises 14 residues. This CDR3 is CASSLTGQTQPQHF. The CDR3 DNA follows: TGTGCCAGCAGTTTGACAGGTCAAACCCAGCCCCAGCATTTT.